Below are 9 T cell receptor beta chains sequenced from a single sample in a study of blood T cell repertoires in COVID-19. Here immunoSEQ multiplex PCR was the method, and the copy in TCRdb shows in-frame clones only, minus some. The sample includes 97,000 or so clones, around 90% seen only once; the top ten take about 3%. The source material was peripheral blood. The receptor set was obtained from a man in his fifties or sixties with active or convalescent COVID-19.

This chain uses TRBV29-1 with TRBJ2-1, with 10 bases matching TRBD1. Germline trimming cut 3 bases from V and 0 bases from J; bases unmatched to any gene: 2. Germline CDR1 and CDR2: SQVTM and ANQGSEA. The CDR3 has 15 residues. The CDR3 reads CSVEGTGASYNEQFF. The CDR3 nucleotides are TGCAGCGTTGAGGGGACAGGGGCCTCCTACAATGAGCAGTTCTTC.

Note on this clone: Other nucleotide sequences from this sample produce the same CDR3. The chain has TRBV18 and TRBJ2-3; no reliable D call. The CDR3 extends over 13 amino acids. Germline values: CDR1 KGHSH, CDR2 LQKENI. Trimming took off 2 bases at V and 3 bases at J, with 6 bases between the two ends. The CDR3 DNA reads TGTGCCAGCTCACCATCGTCGACAGATACGCAGTATTTT. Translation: CASSPSSTDTQYF.

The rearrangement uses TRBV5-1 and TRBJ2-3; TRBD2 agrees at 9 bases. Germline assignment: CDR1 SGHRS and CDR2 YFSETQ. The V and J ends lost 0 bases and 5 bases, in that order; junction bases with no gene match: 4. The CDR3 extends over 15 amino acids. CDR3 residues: CASSLVAGAGDTQYF. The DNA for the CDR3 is TGCGCCAGCAGCTTGGTAGCGGGGGCGGGAGATACGCAGTATTTT.

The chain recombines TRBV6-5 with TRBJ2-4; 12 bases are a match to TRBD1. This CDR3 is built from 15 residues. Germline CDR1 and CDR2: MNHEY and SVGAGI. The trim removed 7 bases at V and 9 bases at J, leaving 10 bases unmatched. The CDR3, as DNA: TGTGCCAGCATCGCGGGACAGGGGGCGGTCGGCATTCAGTACTTC. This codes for CASIAGQGAVGIQYF.

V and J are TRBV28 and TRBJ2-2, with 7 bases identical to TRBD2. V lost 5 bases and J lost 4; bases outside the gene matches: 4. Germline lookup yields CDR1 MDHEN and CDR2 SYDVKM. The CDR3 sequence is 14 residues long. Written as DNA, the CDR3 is TGTGCCAGCAGTGGGGGGGATTTCACCGGGGAGCTGTTTTTT. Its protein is CASSGGDFTGELFF.

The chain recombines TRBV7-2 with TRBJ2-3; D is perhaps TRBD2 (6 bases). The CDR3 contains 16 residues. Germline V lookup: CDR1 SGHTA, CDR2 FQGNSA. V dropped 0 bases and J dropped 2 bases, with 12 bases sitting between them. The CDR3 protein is CASSLAPRGTTDTQYF. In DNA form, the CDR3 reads TGTGCCAGCAGCTTAGCCCCCCGGGGGACCACAGATACGCAGTATTTT.

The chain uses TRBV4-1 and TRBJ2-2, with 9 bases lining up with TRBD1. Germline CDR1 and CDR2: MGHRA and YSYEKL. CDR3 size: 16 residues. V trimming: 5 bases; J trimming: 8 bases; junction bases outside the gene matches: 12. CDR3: CASSDTGGAGPGELFF. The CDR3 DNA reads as TGCGCCAGCAGCGACACAGGGGGCGCTGGGCCTGGGGAGCTGTTTTTT.

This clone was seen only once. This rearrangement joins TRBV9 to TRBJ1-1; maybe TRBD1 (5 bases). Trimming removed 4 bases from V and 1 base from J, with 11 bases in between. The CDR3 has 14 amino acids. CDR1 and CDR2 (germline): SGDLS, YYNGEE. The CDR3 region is CASSRGEGNTEAFF. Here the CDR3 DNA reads TGTGCCAGCAGCAGAGGGGAGGGGAACACTGAAGCTTTCTTT.

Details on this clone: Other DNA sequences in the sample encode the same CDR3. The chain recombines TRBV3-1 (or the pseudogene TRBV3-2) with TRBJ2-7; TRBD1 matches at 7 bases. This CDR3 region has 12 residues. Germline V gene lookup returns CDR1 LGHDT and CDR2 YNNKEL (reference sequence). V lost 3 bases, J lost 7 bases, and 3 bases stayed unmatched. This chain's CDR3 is CASSQGRGEQYV. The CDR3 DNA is TGTGCCAGCAGCCAGGGCAGGGGGGAGCAGTACGTC.